Listed here are 31 T cell receptor beta chains from one sample, sequenced in a study of T cell repertoires in cytomegalovirus infection (dated by TCRdb to about 2019). The listed sequencing device is Illumina HiSeq 1500. The public reads were run again by TCRdb, first through fastp at Q25 and then through MiXCR, and only productive beta chains were kept. Records with the same CDR3 protein are collapsed into one entry carrying the most frequent genes and DNA. The sample has tens of thousands of distinct CDR3 sequences on record, over 3.5% of them singletons. The ten largest clones take up around a fifth of the sample. Sequenced material: PBMCs. The receptors shown here come from a human donor in good health (CMV status not recorded). Some clones in this sample may be carry-over from other donors' samples.

This clonotype came up many times. The J gene is TRBJ1-4, the V gene TRBV7-2, with D possibly matching TRBD1 (5 bases). Germline assignment: CDR1 SGHTA and CDR2 FQGNSA. The CDR3 length is 15 residues. Trimming stripped 0 bases from V and 10 bases from J, with 15 bases between. The CDR3 sequence is CASSLARGLGGKLFF. CDR3 DNA sequence: TGTGCCAGCAGCTTAGCGCGGGGACTGGGTGGAAAACTGTTTTTT.

This clonotype was seen repeatedly, ten times or more. The V call is TRBV6-1, the J call TRBJ1-5, with 7 nucleotides matching TRBD1. The CDR3 runs to 15 residues. V was pared by 7 bases and J by 4 bases, with 10 bases of the junction left unmatched. Germline V gene data show CDR1 as MNHNS and CDR2 as SASEGT. The CDR3 loop is CASTTGVNWNQPQHF. The CDR3 region has the DNA TGTGCCAGCACCACAGGGGTTAATTGGAATCAGCCCCAGCATTTT.

This clonotype appeared many times. J is TRBJ1-2 and V is TRBV7-2, with 7 bases lining up with TRBD1. J gave up 4 bases and V 5 bases, and 7 bases lay outside the gene matches. There are 14 residues in the CDR3. The germline CDR1 and CDR2 sequences are SGHTA and FQGNSA. CDR3 nucleotide sequence: TGTGCCAGCAGCCCCAGACAGGGCGGCTATGGCTACACCTTC. It encodes CASSPRQGGYGYTF.

This clonotype has a count of ten or more. The genes are TRBV7-3 and TRBJ2-1; D gene unclear. The V end lost 0 bases, the J end lost 10 bases, and 10 bases lay between the germline ends. The CDR3 totals 13 residues. From germline, CDR1 is SGHTA and CDR2 FQGTGA. CDR3 amino acids: CASSLTYPGEQFF. In nucleotides, the CDR3 is TGTGCCAGCAGCTTAACGTATCCCGGAGAGCAGTTCTTC.

This clonotype turned up a few times. The chain couples TRBV7-8 to TRBJ1-4, with D maybe TRBD1 (6 bases). This CDR3 has 16 residues. V lost 2 bases and J lost 8, with 18 bases in between. The germline V gene encodes CDR1 SGHVS and CDR2 FQNEAQ. The CDR3 region is CASSLRGFGGREKLFF. The CDR3 coding sequence is TGTGCCAGCAGCTTAAGGGGGTTCGGGGGCCGGGAAAAACTGTTTTTT.

The table lists this clonotype with many counts. The chain uses TRBV7-3 and TRBJ2-1, with D possibly matching TRBD1 (6 bases). The CDR3 runs to 14 residues. CDR1 and CDR2 (germline): SGHTA, FQGTGA. V was shortened by 3 bases and J by 8 bases, with 14 bases between the two germline ends. CDR3 sequence reads: CASSFKTGFDEQFF. The CDR3 bases are TGTGCCAGCAGCTTCAAAACAGGGTTTGATGAGCAGTTCTTC.

Ten or more counts support this clonotype. The J gene is TRBJ1-1, the V gene TRBV7-2; weak D call: TRBD1 (5 bases). Germline CDR1 SGHTA, CDR2 FQGNSA. Between the trimmed V and J ends, which lost 2 bases and 3 bases, there was a span of 19 bases. This CDR3 contains 17 residues. Here the CDR3 DNA reads TGTGCCAGCAGCTTACGGCAGGGACTTCGTCGGGACACTGAAGCTTTCTTT. Its protein is CASSLRQGLRRDTEAFF.

Here the CDR3 DNA reads TGTGCCAGCAGTCACGGGGGGGCCGGCTACGAGCAGTACTTC. Its protein is CASSHGGAGYEQYF. This chain connects TRBV12-3 or TRBV12-4 to TRBJ2-7; 8 nucleotides agree with TRBD2. The J segment lost 3 bases and the V segment lost 5 bases, leaving 6 bases of the junction unmatched. This CDR3 is built from 14 residues.

This clonotype was counted many times. The V call is TRBV28, the J call TRBJ2-5, with D uncertain. The CDR3 has 12 amino acids. Germline V gives CDR1 MDHEN, CDR2 SYDVKM. The V end was cut by 6 bases, the J end by 2 bases, with 7 bases between. The CDR3 is CASRASQETQYF. In DNA, the CDR3 is TGTGCCAGCAGGGCCTCGCAAGAGACCCAGTACTTC.

This clonotype was detected ten times or more. The rearrangement joins TRBV11-3 to TRBJ1-2; maybe TRBD1 (5 bases). The V end lost 1 base, the J end lost 4 bases, and 13 bases lay between the germline ends. Germline V lookup: CDR1 SGHNT, CDR2 YENEEA. This CDR3 contains 15 residues. CDR3 bases: TGTGCCAGCAGCTTAGCTGGCGGAGGGACCTATGGCTACACCTTC. Its translation: CASSLAGGGTYGYTF.

This clonotype showed up many times. The V call is TRBV28, the J call TRBJ2-1; D is unresolved. This CDR3 is built from 16 residues. CDR1 MDHEN and CDR2 SYDVKM come from the germline V gene. The V end was cut by 5 bases, the J end by 4 bases, with 18 bases between. Written as DNA, the CDR3 is TGTGCCAGCAGTCCACAAACGTTCTGGGTTTACAATGAGCAGTTCTTC. Its translation: CASSPQTFWVYNEQFF.

This clonotype was observed at least ten times. The chain joins TRBV7-2 to TRBJ2-5, with 8 bases fitting TRBD1. CDR1 SGHTA and CDR2 FQGNSA come from the germline V gene. This CDR3 contains 15 residues. The V segment lost 5 bases and the J segment 2 bases; nucleotides outside the gene matches: 7. The CDR3 bases are TGTGCCAGCAGCGTGGGGACAGGACTACAAGAGACCCAGTACTTC. It yields the protein CASSVGTGLQETQYF.

This clonotype was detected many times. This sequence joins TRBV6-6 and TRBJ2-1; D unclear. With 5 bases removed from V and 4 bases from J, the gap between germline ends came to 9 bases. Germline CDR1 reads MNHNY; CDR2 reads SVGAGI (reference sequence). The CDR3 is 13 residues long. The CDR3 nucleotides are TGTGCCAGCAGTCTACACCCTTACAATGAGCAGTTCTTC. This sequence encodes CASSLHPYNEQFF.

This clonotype was detected many times. The chain employs TRBV5-1 and TRBJ2-1, with 16 bases fitting TRBD2. The trim removed 2 bases at V and 9 bases at J, leaving 8 bases unmatched. Germline loops: CDR1 SGHRS, CDR2 YFSETQ. The CDR3 sequence is 17 residues long. The CDR3 nucleotides are TGCGCCAGCAGCTTTAATCCGGGGACTAGCGGGGGGGGTGAGCAGTTCTTC. Translating gives CASSFNPGTSGGGEQFF.

In this sample, this clonotype turned up many times. This rearrangement joins TRBV28 to TRBJ1-1; a possible D gene is TRBD1 (5 bases). This CDR3 contains 15 residues. V lost 5 bases, J lost 4 bases, and 17 bases lay in between. CDR1 is MDHEN and CDR2 is SYDVKM in the germline V gene. The CDR3 DNA is TGTGCCAGCAGTCGCAGGGTGGGTAGAGGCACTGAAGCTTTCTTT. It specifies CASSRRVGRGTEAFF.

This clonotype was seen ten or more times. The V and J genes are TRBV7-9 and TRBJ2-7; D remains ambiguous. Looked up from germline, CDR1 is SEHNR and CDR2 is FQNEAQ (reference sequence). V shed 5 bases and J shed 3 bases, with 11 bases lying between them. This CDR3 has 13 residues. CDR3 coding DNA: TGTGCCAGCAGCCATGAAACCGGCTACGAGCAGTACTTC. Translated, it gives CASSHETGYEQYF. The variable domain in full, completed from reference TRBV7-9 and TRBJ2-7, reads DTGVSQNPRHKITKRGQNVTFRCDPISEHNRLYWYRQTLGQGPEFLTYFQNEAQLEKSRLLSDRFSAERPKGSFSTLEIQRTEQGDSAMYLCASSHETGYEQYFGPGTRLTVT.

This clonotype was seen at least ten times. The rearrangement links TRBV6-2 or TRBV6-3 to TRBJ2-7, with D uncertain. The V end lost 5 bases, the J end lost 6 bases, and 14 bases lay between the germline ends. Germline values: CDR1 MNHEY, CDR2 SVGEGT. This CDR3 comprises 13 residues. The DNA for the CDR3 is TGTGCCAGCAGTAATCACCGCTTCCTCGAGCAGTACTTC. Translating gives CASSNHRFLEQYF.

This clonotype has at least ten counts. The rearrangement uses TRBV7-2 and TRBJ1-2; D is perhaps TRBD1 (5 bases). V shed 5 bases and J shed 7 bases, with 14 bases lying between them. CDR1 and CDR2 from the germline V gene are SGHTA and FQGNSA. This CDR3 has 13 amino acids. CDR3 protein: CASSRGFGGGYTF. The CDR3 DNA reads TGTGCCAGCAGCAGGGGATTTGGGGGTGGCTACACCTTC.

This clonotype was seen a few times. This chain connects TRBV28 to TRBJ2-5; TRBD2 matches 14 bases. The CDR3 contains 20 residues. The V gene's germline CDR1 is MDHEN and CDR2 SYDVKM. V lost 5 bases to trimming and J lost 3 bases; unmatched junction nucleotides: 17. The CDR3 coding sequence is TGTGCCAGCAGTAACAAGAAAGGACTAGCGGGGGGACAGGGGAAAGAGACCCAGTACTTC. It encodes CASSNKKGLAGGQGKETQYF. The full variable domain, its missing parts supplied by reference TRBV28 and TRBJ2-5, is DVKVTQSSRYLVKRTGEKVFLECVQDMDHENMFWYRQDPGLGLRLIYFSYDVKMKEKGDIPEGYSVSREKKERFSLILESASTNQTSMYLCASSNKKGLAGGQGKETQYFGPGTRLLVL.

This clonotype was picked up many times. The rearrangement joins TRBV7-2 to TRBJ2-7, with a weak D call TRBD2 (5 bases). The ends were cut back, 5 bases at V and 3 bases at J, with 26 bases in the middle. The CDR3 runs to 18 residues. CDR1 and CDR2 (germline): SGHTA, FQGNSA. This chain's CDR3 is CASSPYGGGSADGYEQYF. For the CDR3, the DNA is TGTGCCAGCAGCCCATACGGAGGCGGTAGCGCTGACGGCTACGAGCAGTACTTC.

This clonotype was found many times. This chain uses TRBV20-1 with TRBJ1-4; D uncertain. V was clipped by 6 bases and J by 4 bases, with 9 bases between them. This CDR3 spans 12 amino acids. CDR1 is DFQATT and CDR2 is SNEGSKA in the germline V gene (reference sequence). CDR3 coding DNA: TGCAGTGCCGGTAACTTTAATGAAAAACTGTTTTTT. Protein product: CSAGNFNEKLFF.

The sample holds many counts of this clonotype. The chain recombines TRBV7-4 with TRBJ2-2; the match to TRBD1 covers 8 bases. CDR1 is SGHVT and CDR2 is SQSDAQ in the germline V gene. V dropped 6 bases and J dropped 3; count of bases not matched to a gene: 9. The CDR3 is 16 residues long. The CDR3 spells CASSNRGSEDTGELFF. The CDR3 DNA is TGTGCCAGCAGTAACAGGGGGTCTGAGGACACCGGGGAGCTGTTTTTT. The full variable domain, rest sourced from reference TRBV7-4 and TRBJ2-2, is GAGVSQSPRYKVAKRGRDVALRCDSISGHVTLYWYRQTLGQGSEVLTYSQSDAQRDKSGRPSGRFSAERPERSVSTLKIQRTEQGDSAVYLCASSNRGSEDTGELFFGEGSRLTVL.

This sequence joins TRBV10-3 and TRBJ2-3; weak D call: TRBD1 (5 bases). The germline V gene has CDR1 ENHRY and CDR2 SYGVKD. V was trimmed by 4 bases and J by 0 bases, leaving 14 bases between them. The CDR3 is made up of 16 amino acids. The CDR3 reads CAISGHGQGSTDTQYF. The CDR3 DNA reads as TGTGCCATCAGTGGCCACGGGCAGGGAAGCACAGATACGCAGTATTTT.

This chain connects TRBV12-3 or TRBV12-4 to TRBJ2-5; 8 positions agree with TRBD2. This CDR3 contains 19 residues. The ends lost 8 bases at V and 3 bases at J; junction bases unmatched: 23. CDR3 nucleotide sequence: TGTGCCAGCTCGGCCCAGCACAACCCGGGACTAGTATTCGAAGAGACCCAGTACTTC. It codes for CASSAQHNPGLVFEETQYF.

This clonotype showed up just a few times. This chain's CDR3 is CASSPSAGGMRTGELFF. DNA for the CDR3: TGTGCCAGCAGCCCTAGCGCGGGTGGTATGAGAACCGGGGAGCTGTTTTTT. This chain joins TRBV5-3 and TRBJ2-2; a possible D gene is TRBD2 (6 bases). TRBV5-3 counts as an open reading frame of uncertain function. CDR3 length: 17 amino acids. V was trimmed by 8 bases and J by 5 bases, leaving 25 bases between them.

This clonotype was observed at least ten times. V gene TRBV7-8 combines with J gene TRBJ2-2, with no clear D. V was trimmed by 1 base and J by 0 bases, leaving 6 bases between them. Germline values: CDR1 SGHVS, CDR2 FQNEAQ. The CDR3 runs to 15 residues. The CDR3 DNA follows: TGTGCCAGCAGCTTAGTCCAGACGAACACCGGGGAGCTGTTTTTT. It translates to CASSLVQTNTGELFF. Complete variable domain (other parts from reference TRBV7-8 and TRBJ2-2): GAGVSQSPRYKVAKRGQDVALRCDPISGHVSLFWYQQALGQGPEFLTYFQNEAQLDKSGLPSDRFFAERPEGSVSTLKIQRTQQEDSAVYLCASSLVQTNTGELFFGEGSRLTVL.

This clonotype has at least ten counts. Written as DNA, the CDR3 is TGTGCCAGCAGCTTACGCGCGATTGGAACAGGGCGGAACACTGAAGCTTTCTTT. This translates into CASSLRAIGTGRNTEAFF. The chain employs TRBV7-2 and TRBJ1-1, with D perhaps TRBD1 (6 bases). The CDR3 length is 18 residues. CDR1 and CDR2 from the germline V gene are SGHTA and FQGNSA. The ends were cut back, 2 bases at V and 1 base at J, with 20 bases in the middle.

The rearrangement uses TRBV20-1 and TRBJ1-4, with D possibly TRBD1 on 5 matching bases. V dropped 7 bases and J dropped 4 bases, with 10 bases sitting between them. Germline V CDR1 and CDR2: DFQATT, SNEGSKA (reference sequence). There are 12 residues in the CDR3. Written as DNA, the CDR3 is TGCAGTGTGCCAGGGCGTAATGAAAAACTGTTTTTT. Encoded protein: CSVPGRNEKLFF.

This clonotype showed up many times. The rearrangement joins TRBV7-8 to TRBJ2-7; TRBD2 is a possible D gene (5 bases). CDR1 is SGHVS and CDR2 is FQNEAQ in the germline V gene. The CDR3 contains 17 residues. V gave up 4 bases and J gave up 2 bases, with 21 bases separating them. DNA of the CDR3: TGTGCCAGCAGCTACACGTTACAAGGACTTGATGCCTACGAGCAGTACTTC. It is translated as CASSYTLQGLDAYEQYF. The entire variable domain, with the rest obtained from reference TRBV7-8 and TRBJ2-7, is as follows: GAGVSQSPRYKVAKRGQDVALRCDPISGHVSLFWYQQALGQGPEFLTYFQNEAQLDKSGLPSDRFFAERPEGSVSTLKIQRTQQEDSAVYLCASSYTLQGLDAYEQYFGPGTRLTVT.

This rearrangement joins TRBV6-5 to TRBJ1-2; weak D call: TRBD1 (6 bases). Trimming left V 5 bases short and J 0 bases short, with 19 bases between. The CDR3 contains 17 residues. Germline V CDR1 and CDR2: MNHEY, SVGAGI. CDR3 amino acids: CASSPVRGQTANYGYTF. Here the CDR3 DNA reads TGTGCCAGCAGTCCCGTCAGGGGACAAACTGCTAACTATGGCTACACCTTC.

This clonotype was observed many times. The gene calls are TRBV4-2 and TRBJ1-5, with no clear D. V shed 0 bases and J shed 7 bases, with 7 bases lying between them. This CDR3 has 13 residues. Germline CDR1 and CDR2: LGHNA and YNFKEQ. The CDR3 region has the DNA TGTGCCAGCAGCCAAGAAAGGCGGCAGCCCCAGCATTTT. Translating gives CASSQERRQPQHF.